The next 27 T cell receptor beta chains were all read from a single sample in a study of blood T cell repertoires in COVID-19. The protocol was immunoSEQ multiplex PCR, while the TCRdb copy is restricted to in-frame clones and leaves out a portion. The sample lists approximately 100,000 clones, more than 85% occurring once. Sequencing was done on a sample of peripheral blood. These receptors were taken from a human donor with acute or convalescent COVID-19. The donor label of this sample is uncertain.

The V and J genes are TRBV19 and TRBJ1-1; D may be TRBD1 (6 bases). The V and J ends lost 6 bases and 1 base respectively, with 18 bases between them. CDR1 is LNHDA, CDR2 SQIVND, per germline (reference sequence). CDR3 length: 16 amino acids. The CDR3 DNA reads TGTGCCAGTAGCCATCAGGGGATCTCGGGGAACACTGAAGCTTTCTTT. Its translation is CASSHQGISGNTEAFF.

This chain links TRBV28 with TRBJ1-2, with 7 bases matching TRBD1. The CDR3 runs 15 residues. With 4 bases clipped from V and 7 bases from J, the junction kept 12 bases outside the gene matches. Germline CDR1 and CDR2: MDHEN and SYDVKM. DNA of the CDR3: TGTGCCAGCAGTTCCCTCGGGAGGGGGCTTCTTGGCTACACCTTC. This gives the protein CASSSLGRGLLGYTF.

The chain joins TRBV5-1 to TRBJ1-2, with TRBD1 as a possible D gene (6 bases). Between the trimmed V and J ends, which lost 3 bases and 0 bases, there was a span of 18 bases. The CDR3 covers 17 residues. Germline loops: CDR1 SGHRS, CDR2 YFSETQ. CDR3 coding DNA: TGCGCCAGCAGCTCGGGCGGGGGGCAGACCTCTAACTATGGCTACACCTTC. Translated: CASSSGGGQTSNYGYTF.

The chain has TRBV6-5 and TRBJ1-1; no firm D call. The V end was cut by 2 bases, the J end by 4 bases, with 17 bases between. Germline V gene sequence: CDR1 MNHEY, CDR2 SVGAGI. CDR3 length: 16 residues. The CDR3 protein is CASSYGRGFSVTEAFF. The CDR3 DNA reads as TGTGCCAGCAGTTACGGACGAGGTTTTAGCGTCACTGAAGCTTTCTTT.

The chain has TRBV7-3 and TRBJ2-2, with 8 nucleotides matching TRBD1. Germline loops: CDR1 SGHTA, CDR2 FQGTGA. J was trimmed by 5 bases and V by 3 bases; bases with no gene match: 5. CDR3 length: 15 residues. The CDR3 DNA reads as TGTGCCAGCAGCTTGGCAGGGGGCCTAACCGGGGAGCTGTTTTTT. This gives the protein CASSLAGGLTGELFF. Variable domain in full (rest from reference TRBV7-3 and TRBJ2-2): GAGVSQTPSNKVTEKGKYVELRCDPISGHTALYWYRQSLGQGPEFLIYFQGTGAADDSGLPNDRFFAVRPEGSVSTLKIQRTERGDSAVYLCASSLAGGLTGELFFGEGSRLTVL.

The chain joins TRBV7-8 to TRBJ2-1, with 7 bases aligning to TRBD2. V lost 5 bases to trimming and J lost 4 bases; unmatched junction nucleotides: 11. The V gene's germline CDR1 is SGHVS and CDR2 FQNEAQ. The CDR3 consists of 16 residues. The CDR3 DNA reads TGTGCCAGCAGCACACAAATAGCGGGCCAATACAATGAGCAGTTCTTC. Protein product: CASSTQIAGQYNEQFF.

The chain couples TRBV7-2 to TRBJ2-7, with 8 positions matching TRBD2. The ends lost 5 bases at V and 0 bases at J; junction bases unmatched: 6. Germline V CDR1 and CDR2: SGHTA, FQGNSA. The CDR3 consists of 15 residues. The CDR3 sequence: CASSRGGPLSYEQYF. The CDR3 coding sequence is TGTGCCAGCAGCCGGGGGGGACCTCTCTCCTACGAGCAGTACTTC.

The chain links TRBV6-5 to TRBJ2-7; weak D call: TRBD1 (6 bases). The CDR3 runs to 15 residues. Between the trimmed V and J ends, which lost 6 bases and 2 bases, there was a span of 17 bases. Germline CDR1 MNHEY, CDR2 SVGAGI. Here the CDR3 reads CASRKGTHLAYEQYF. The CDR3 DNA is TGTGCCAGCAGGAAAGGGACACACTTAGCCTACGAGCAGTACTTC.

The J gene is TRBJ2-1, the V gene TRBV5-1, with 9 bases lining up with TRBD1. CDR1 is SGHRS, CDR2 YFSETQ, per germline. This CDR3 contains 15 residues. The V gene end was trimmed by 0 bases and the J gene end by 3 bases; junction bases not matched to a gene: 1. In nucleotides, the CDR3 is TGCGCCAGCAGCTTGGCGACAGGGGGCTACAATGAGCAGTTCTTC. The encoded protein is CASSLATGGYNEQFF.

The chain is built from TRBV7-3 and TRBJ2-2, with 11 bases fitting TRBD2. CDR1 SGHTA and CDR2 FQGTGA come from the germline V gene. CDR3 length: 15 amino acids. The junction had 1 base not matched to a gene; V was cut back by 3 bases and J by 4 bases. The CDR3: CASSLGLAATGELFF. CDR3 DNA: TGTGCCAGCAGCTTGGGACTAGCGGCCACCGGGGAGCTGTTTTTT.

This clone was recorded only once. This chain uses TRBV4-3 with TRBJ2-1; 8 nucleotides align to TRBD2. This CDR3 has 16 amino acids. V gave up 0 bases and J gave up 3 bases; unmatched junction bases: 4. Germline lookup yields CDR1 LGHNA and CDR2 YSLEER. In DNA form, the CDR3 reads TGCGCCAGCAGCCAAGATTCCGGGACTAGCTACAATGAGCAGTTCTTC. Protein sequence: CASSQDSGTSYNEQFF.

This sequence joins TRBV7-9 and TRBJ1-1; TRBD1 matches 7 bases. The CDR3 totals 14 residues. After removal of 6 bases from V and 5 bases from J, the junction contained 9 bases not matched to a gene. The germline CDR1 and CDR2 sequences are SEHNR and FQNEAQ (reference sequence). The CDR3 nucleotides are TGTGCCAGCAGTCCACGACAGGGTGATACTGAAGCTTTCTTT. Translated: CASSPRQGDTEAFF. Full variable domain (rest looked up from reference TRBV7-9 and TRBJ1-1): DTGVSQNPRHKITKRGQNVTFRCDPISEHNRLYWYRQTLGQGPEFLTYFQNEAQLEKSRLLSDRFSAERPKGSFSTLEIQRTEQGDSAMYLCASSPRQGDTEAFFGQGTRLTVV.

CDR3: CASSYDRQYGYTF. The CDR3 DNA reads TGTGCCAGCAGTTACGACAGGCAATATGGCTACACCTTC. The chain recombines TRBV6-5 with TRBJ1-2; possible D gene TRBD1, 6 bases. V was trimmed by 2 bases and J by 5 bases, leaving 9 bases between them. CDR1 is MNHEY and CDR2 is SVGAGI in the germline V gene. The CDR3 has 13 residues.

V is TRBV6-5 and J is TRBJ1-6; D may be TRBD1 (6 bases). Trimming removed 10 bases from V and 5 bases from J, with 15 bases in between. This CDR3 comprises 14 residues. CDR1 and CDR2 from the germline V gene are MNHEY and SVGAGI. CDR3 sequence (DNA): TGTGCCACCGGACGACAGGACCATAATTCACCCCTCCACTTT. This sequence encodes CATGRQDHNSPLHF.

J is TRBJ2-1 and V is TRBV24-1; TRBD2 is a possible D gene (6 bases). V was shortened by 7 bases and J by 6 bases, with 15 bases between the two germline ends. Germline V gene lookup returns CDR1 KGHDR and CDR2 SFDVKD. The CDR3 spans 14 residues. Here the CDR3 DNA reads TGTGCCACCAGCGGGAGAGGTATTGTCAATGAGCAGTTCTTC. Amino acids: CATSGRGIVNEQFF.

In this sample, this clone turned up a few times. The chain carries TRBV28 and TRBJ1-2; TRBD1 is a possible D gene (5 bases). Trimming left V 6 bases short and J 4 bases short, with 15 bases between. This CDR3 has 14 amino acids. Looked up from germline, CDR1 is MDHEN and CDR2 is SYDVKM. CDR3 nucleotides: TGTGCCAGCAGCCGGGGGGGGAGTGGCTATGGCTACACCTTC. Its protein is CASSRGGSGYGYTF.

The V and J genes are TRBV7-2 and TRBJ1-5; 7 bases align to TRBD1. The CDR3 is made up of 15 amino acids. Looked up from germline, CDR1 is SGHTA and CDR2 is FQGNSA. J was trimmed by 7 bases and V by 2 bases; bases with no gene match: 8. The CDR3 spells CASSLWGTEKQPQHF. DNA of the CDR3: TGTGCCAGCAGCTTATGGGGGACAGAGAAACAGCCCCAGCATTTT.

The J gene is TRBJ2-5, the V gene TRBV9, with no clear D. Trimming took 0 bases from V and 5 from J, leaving 23 bases between them. The CDR3 loop spans 18 amino acids. Germline V gene data show CDR1 as SGDLS and CDR2 as YYNGEE. CDR3 in amino acids: CASSVASGLSTMRETQYF. The CDR3 DNA sequence: TGTGCCAGCAGCGTAGCGAGTGGTTTGAGTACGATGAGGGAGACCCAGTACTTC.

This clone has a single count. The chain combines TRBV7-2 with TRBJ2-2; D ambiguous. Germline V gene data show CDR1 as SGHTA and CDR2 as FQGNSA. The CDR3 has 14 residues. The V end was cut by 2 bases, the J end by 1 base, with 5 bases between. Written as DNA, the CDR3 is TGTGCCAGCAGCTTATCAGAGAACACCGGGGAGCTGTTTTTT. It codes for CASSLSENTGELFF. Full variable domain (remainder filled in from reference TRBV7-2 and TRBJ2-2): GAGVSQSPSNKVTEKGKDVELRCDPISGHTALYWYRQSLGQGLEFLIYFQGNSAPDKSGLPSDRFSAERTGGSVSTLTIQRTQQEDSAVYLCASSLSENTGELFFGEGSRLTVL.

The chain joins TRBV5-4 to TRBJ1-3; a weak D match, TRBD1 (5 bases). V lost 4 bases, J lost 2 bases, and 10 bases lay in between. Germline V CDR1 and CDR2: SGHNT, YYREEE (reference sequence). The CDR3 contains 14 residues. The CDR3: CASSPGTTGNTIYF. In nucleotides, the CDR3 is TGTGCCAGCAGCCCAGGGACTACTGGAAACACCATATATTTT.

This clone was found once. The chain employs TRBV6-6 and TRBJ1-1, with 8 nucleotides matching TRBD1. The germline V gene encodes CDR1 MNHNY and CDR2 SVGAGI (reference sequence). V lost 8 bases and J lost 2; bases outside the gene matches: 4. CDR3 length: 13 amino acids. CDR3 sequence reads: CASQGQVNTEAFF. The CDR3 coding sequence is TGTGCCAGCCAGGGACAGGTTAACACTGAAGCTTTCTTT.

The CDR3 coding sequence is TGTGCCAGCAGGGGAGCAGGGGTAGACACCGGGGAGCTGTTTTTT. Its translation: CASRGAGVDTGELFF. The chain carries TRBV6-6 and TRBJ2-2, with D possibly matching TRBD1 (6 bases). Trimming took off 6 bases at V and 3 bases at J, with 14 bases between the two ends. The CDR3 is 15 residues long. The germline CDR1 and CDR2 sequences are MNHNY and SVGAGI (reference sequence).

The chain has TRBV6-2 or TRBV6-3 and TRBJ2-2; the D gene is possibly TRBD2 (5 bases). Trimming removed 4 bases from V and 2 bases from J, with 23 bases in between. This CDR3 is 19 amino acids long. CDR1 MNHEY and CDR2 SVGEGT come from the germline V gene. The CDR3 loop is CASSSPRASAKSNTGELFF. In DNA, the CDR3 is TGTGCCAGCAGTTCCCCGAGGGCCAGTGCCAAGTCTAACACCGGGGAGCTGTTTTTT.

This chain uses TRBV6-2 or TRBV6-3 with TRBJ2-4; 13 bases match TRBD2. Germline V gives CDR1 MNHEY, CDR2 SVGEGT. The length of the CDR3 is 16 residues. V shed 6 bases, J shed 0 bases, and the junction held 2 bases outside the gene matches. The CDR3 coding sequence is TGTGCCAGCAGCTGGACTAGCGGGGGAGCCAAAAACATTCAGTACTTC. Residues: CASSWTSGGAKNIQYF.

This clone was picked up one time. This chain connects TRBV27 to TRBJ1-1; 10 nucleotides match TRBD1. Unmatched junction bases numbered 4, after V lost 3 bases and J lost 3 bases. The CDR3 length is 15 residues. Germline V gene data show CDR1 as MNHEY and CDR2 as SMNVEV (reference sequence). In DNA, the CDR3 is TGTGCCAGCAGTTTCTCCGGGACAGGGGACACTGAAGCTTTCTTT. Protein: CASSFSGTGDTEAFF.

This chain links TRBV6-7 with TRBJ1-2; D gene uncertain. TRBV6-7 is marked as an open reading frame, function uncertain. The CDR3 is 16 residues long. V was clipped by 7 bases and J by 1 base, with 19 bases between them. The CDR3 here is CASTQIFRSVNYGYTF. In DNA, the CDR3 is TGTGCCAGCACCCAGATATTCAGGTCGGTTAACTATGGCTACACCTTC.

CDR3 DNA sequence: TGTGCCAGCTCACTAAACGCCCGGACCGGGGAGGGATATCAGCCCCAGCATTTT. This sequence encodes CASSLNARTGEGYQPQHF. This chain joins TRBV18 and TRBJ1-5; D unclear. CDR1 is KGHSH and CDR2 is LQKENI in the germline V gene. V was shortened by 4 bases and J by 5 bases, with 24 bases between the two germline ends. The CDR3 covers 18 residues.